Listed here is a single T cell receptor beta chain. These data come from a study of cytomegalovirus exposure and HLA in healthy donors. V shed 4 bases, J shed 3 bases, and the junction held 8 bases outside the gene matches. In germline, CDR1 is LNHDA, CDR2 SQIVND (reference sequence). The CDR3 is made up of 16 amino acids. PCR was performed using 60 Vbeta and 13 Jbeta primers. The data were produced by immunoSEQ multiplex PCR, yet TCRdb's version contains in-frame clones alone and is incomplete. The sample comprises 65,000 to 85,000 clones, less than 80% of which are singletons, and 7.5% to 10% rests with the top ten.

The material sequenced was PBMCs. The rearrangement joins TRBV19 to TRBJ2-1; TRBD1 aligns across 8 bases. This clonotype was obtained from a woman aged 40-49 years in good health and CMV-seropositive. This CDR3 is CASSTPDRELYNEQFF. CDR3 DNA sequence: TGTGCCAGTAGTACCCCGGACAGGGAGCTCTACAATGAGCAGTTCTTC.